This T cell receptor beta chain was found in a study of blood T cell repertoires in COVID-19. Study summary: PBMCs, B-cell-depleted T cells, or T cells provided the cDNA or gDNA that made up the material.

V was trimmed by 3 bases and J by 1 base, leaving 18 bases between them. In germline, CDR1 is LNHDA, CDR2 SQIVND (reference sequence). This CDR3 contains 17 residues. The method was immunoSEQ multiplex PCR; TCRdb's version includes in-frame clones alone and lacks a portion of them. The sample shows under 450,000 clones, about four fifths of them seen only once. Participants had their cohort set by participant-reported clinical history. This receptor was taken from a woman between 50 and 59 years old who had recovered from COVID-19. Sequences were obtained from PBMCs or T cells enriched from blood (not recorded which). J is TRBJ1-1 and V is TRBV19; perhaps TRBD1 as D (5 bases). The CDR3 is CASSIVRGFGGNTEAFF. CDR3 sequence (DNA): TGTGCCAGTAGTATCGTGCGGGGGTTCGGTGGGAACACTGAAGCTTTCTTT.